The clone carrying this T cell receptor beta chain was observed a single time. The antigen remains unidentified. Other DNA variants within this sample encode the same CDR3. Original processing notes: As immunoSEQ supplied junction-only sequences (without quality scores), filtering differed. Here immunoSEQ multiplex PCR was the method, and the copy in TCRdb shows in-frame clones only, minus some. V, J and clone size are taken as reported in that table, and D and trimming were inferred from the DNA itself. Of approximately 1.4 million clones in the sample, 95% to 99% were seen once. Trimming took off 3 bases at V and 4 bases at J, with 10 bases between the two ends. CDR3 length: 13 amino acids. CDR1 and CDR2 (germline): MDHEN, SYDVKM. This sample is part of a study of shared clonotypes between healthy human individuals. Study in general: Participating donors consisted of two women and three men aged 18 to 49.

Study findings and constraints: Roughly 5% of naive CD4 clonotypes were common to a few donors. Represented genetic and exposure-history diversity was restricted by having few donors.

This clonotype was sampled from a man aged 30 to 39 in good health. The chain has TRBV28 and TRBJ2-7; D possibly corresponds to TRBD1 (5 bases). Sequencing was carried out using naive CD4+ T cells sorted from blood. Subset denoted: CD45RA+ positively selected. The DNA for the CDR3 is TGTGCCAGCAGTTTGGGGCAACCTTACGAGCAGTACTTC. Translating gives CASSLGQPYEQYF.